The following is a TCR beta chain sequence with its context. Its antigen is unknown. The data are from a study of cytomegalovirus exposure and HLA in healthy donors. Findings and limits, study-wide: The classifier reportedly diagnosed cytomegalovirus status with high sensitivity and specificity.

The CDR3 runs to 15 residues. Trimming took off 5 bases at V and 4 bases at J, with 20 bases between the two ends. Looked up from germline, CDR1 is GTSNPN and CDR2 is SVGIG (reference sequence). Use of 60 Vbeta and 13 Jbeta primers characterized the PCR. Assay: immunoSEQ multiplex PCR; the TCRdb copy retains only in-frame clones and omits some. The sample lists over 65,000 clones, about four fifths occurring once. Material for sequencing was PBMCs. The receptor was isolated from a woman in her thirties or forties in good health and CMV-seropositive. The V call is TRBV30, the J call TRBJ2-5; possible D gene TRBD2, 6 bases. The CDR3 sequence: CAWAPSGGIGETQYF. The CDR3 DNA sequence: TGTGCCTGGGCTCCCTCGGGCGGGATAGGAGAGACCCAGTACTTC. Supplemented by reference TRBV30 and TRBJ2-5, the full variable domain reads SQTIHQWPATLVQPVGSPLSLECTVEGTSNPNLYWYRQAAGRGLQLLFYSVGIGQISSEVPQNLSASRPQDRQFILSSKKLLLSDSGFYLCAWAPSGGIGETQYFGPGTRLLVL.